This T cell receptor (beta chain) was captured in a study of T cell changes during pregnancy in multiple sclerosis. V lost 1 base and J lost 3; bases outside the gene matches: 10. In germline, CDR1 is LNHNV, CDR2 YYDKDF (reference sequence). The CDR3 is 18 amino acids. Repertoires were generated with immunoSEQ multiplex PCR, while TCRdb's copy carries only in-frame clones and drops some. The repertoire consists of around 44,000 clones, with almost 95% occurring once and the leading ten covering roughly 8.1%. The source of this sequence is a female donor with multiple sclerosis, enrolled in a pregnancy study. This sample comprised CD8+ T cells from peripheral blood mononuclear cells, obtained in the third trimester of pregnancy. The chain recombines TRBV15 with TRBJ1-5, with 9 bases matching TRBD1. CDR3 in DNA: TGTGCCACCAGCAGAGTACCTAGGGACAGGGCCAACAATCAGCCCCAGCATTTT. It translates to CATSRVPRDRANNQPQHF. The entire variable domain, with the rest obtained from reference TRBV15 and TRBJ1-5, is as follows: DAMVIQNPRYQVTQFGKPVTLSCSQTLNHNVMYWYQQKSSQAPKLLFHYYDKDFNNEADTPDNFQSRRPNTSFCFLDIRSPGLGDTAMYLCATSRVPRDRANNQPQHFGDGTRLSIL.